The rows below give T cell receptor beta chains drawn from one sample of a study of blood T cells in healthy people across ages. Using its own MiXCR run on the 5' RACE reads, TCRdb lists one record per CDR3 protein. This sample yields about 510,000 distinct CDR3 sequences, of which 25% to 35% are seen a single time; approximately 3.6% belongs to the top ten. The same specimen was also included in a second study, on T cells of mothers and their children.

The sample consisted of blood. The source is a boy younger than 10 in good health. Both conserved end residues are part of each CDR3. The D gene is left open where the match is weak. Clone size is stated in some rows and not others, as once, few, many or a class when expanded.

CDR3	DNA	size	D	V	J
CASSDRDRNNEQFF	TGTGCCAGCAGTGACCGGGACAGGAACAATGAGCAGTTCTTC	NA	TRBD1	TRBV25-1	TRBJ2-1
CSARASYRDKYYGYTF	TGCAGTGCTAGAGCTTCTTACCGGGACAAGTACTATGGCTACACCTTC	few	NA	TRBV20-1	TRBJ1-2
CASSYRDRRAQYF	TGTGCCAGCAGTTACCGGGACAGAAGGGCGCAGTATTTT	few	TRBD1	TRBV6-5	TRBJ2-3
CASSPHGPGDTQYF	TGTGCCAGCAGCCCCCATGGACCCGGCGATACGCAGTATTTT	few	NA	TRBV11-2	TRBJ2-3
CAGSPTSGRQYF	TGTGCCGGCAGCCCGACTAGCGGGAGGCAGTATTTT	NA	TRBD2	TRBV7-2	TRBJ2-3
CASSALWPPKAGGPGETQYF	TGTGCCAGCAGCGCCCTTTGGCCCCCAAAAGCGGGAGGGCCAGGAGAGACCCAGTACTTC	few	TRBD2	TRBV11-2	TRBJ2-5
CSVEEGESKNIQYF	TGCAGCGTTGAAGAGGGGGAATCCAAAAACATTCAGTACTTC	NA	NA	TRBV29-1	TRBJ2-4
CASSKGGYTGELFF	TGTGCCAGCAGTAAGGGGGGGTATACCGGGGAGCTGTTTTTT	NA	NA	TRBV28	TRBJ2-2
CASSLSTSGIRYEQYF	TGTGCCAGCAGTTTATCCACTAGCGGGATACGGTACGAGCAGTACTTC	few	TRBD2	TRBV27	TRBJ2-7
CASSLQSGSDQPQHF	TGCGCCAGCAGCTTGCAATCAGGGTCTGATCAGCCCCAGCATTTT	NA	NA	TRBV5-1	TRBJ1-5
CASSPPLFRSYNEQFF	TGTGCCAGCAGCCCCCCTTTATTCCGCTCCTACAATGAGCAGTTCTTC	NA	NA	TRBV7-9	TRBJ2-1
CSARGLAGGRVYTGELFF	TGCAGTGCAAGAGGACTAGCGGGAGGGCGGGTATACACCGGGGAGCTGTTTTTT	NA	TRBD2	TRBV20-1	TRBJ2-2
CASSPSGIHEQYF	TGTGCCAGCAGTCCTAGCGGGATACACGAGCAGTACTTC	few	TRBD2	TRBV6-2/TRBV6-3	TRBJ2-7
CASSSYGAKETQYF	TGTGCCAGCAGCTCCTACGGCGCGAAAGAGACCCAGTACTTC	few	NA	TRBV7-2	TRBJ2-5
CASSYMGTGPGGTQYF	TGTGCCAGCAGTTATATGGGGACAGGTCCGGGGGGTACGCAGTATTTT	NA	NA	TRBV6-5	TRBJ2-3
CASSQVLAGDFYNEQFF	TGTGCCAGCAGCCAAGTCCTAGCGGGAGATTTCTACAATGAGCAGTTCTTC	few	TRBD2	TRBV14	TRBJ2-1
CASSLFPGGTGELFF	TGTGCCAGCAGCTTATTCCCAGGCGGGACCGGGGAGCTGTTTTTT	NA	NA	TRBV7-2	TRBJ2-2
CASSQLMGLGTYEQYF	TGCGCCAGCAGCCAATTAATGGGACTGGGGACCTACGAGCAGTACTTC	NA	NA	TRBV4-1	TRBJ2-7
CASSQRQGAVTEAFF	TGTGCCAGCAGCCAACGACAGGGGGCAGTGACTGAAGCTTTCTTT	few	TRBD1	TRBV3-1	TRBJ1-1
CASSFTGTHEQYF	TGTGCCAGCAGCTTCACAGGGACCCACGAGCAGTACTTC	few	NA	TRBV7-2	TRBJ2-7
CASSWEAGMDKNIQYF	TGTGCCAGCAGCTGGGAGGCGGGGATGGACAAAAACATTCAGTACTTC	few	NA	TRBV11-2	TRBJ2-4
CSAAPSGGATDTQYF	TGCAGCGCAGCTCCTAGCGGGGGGGCCACAGATACGCAGTATTTT	few	TRBD2	TRBV29-1	TRBJ2-3
CASRLEASGTGELFF	TGCGCCAGCAGACTAGAGGCTAGCGGTACCGGGGAGCTGTTTTTT	few	TRBD2	TRBV4-3	TRBJ2-2
CASGDVRSNEQFF	TGTGCCAGCGGTGACGTGCGGAGCAATGAGCAGTTCTTC	NA	NA	TRBV6-5	TRBJ2-1
CASSRATSAPSYEQYF	TGTGCCAGCAGCCGCGCTACTAGCGCTCCCTCCTACGAGCAGTACTTC	NA	TRBD2	TRBV27	TRBJ2-7
CASSLGTPTYEQYF	TGTGCCAGCAGCTTAGGCACACCCACCTACGAGCAGTACTTC	few	NA	TRBV7-9	TRBJ2-7
CASSGGGTFFYNEQFF	TGCGCCAGCAGCGGGGGAGGGACATTTTTCTACAATGAGCAGTTCTTC	NA	NA	TRBV4-3	TRBJ2-1
CASSYWDRDGHTF	TGTGCCAGCAGCTATTGGGACAGGGATGGCCACACCTTC	NA	TRBD1	TRBV7-9	TRBJ1-2
CASSLEGQDYQPQHF	TGCGCCAGCAGCTTGGAGGGACAGGATTATCAGCCCCAGCATTTT	NA	TRBD1	TRBV5-1	TRBJ1-5
CASSRGTSGSNEQFF	TGCGCCAGCAGCCGTGGGACTAGCGGAAGCAATGAGCAGTTCTTC	NA	TRBD2	TRBV4-1	TRBJ2-1
CSASPQAYEQYF	TGCAGTGCTAGCCCGCAAGCCTACGAGCAGTACTTC	few	NA	TRBV20-1	TRBJ2-7
CASSLGWGDNTEAFF	TGTGCCAGCAGCTTAGGGTGGGGAGATAACACTGAAGCTTTCTTT	NA	NA	TRBV7-9	TRBJ1-1
CASSLRTSGGAGIDTQYF	TGTGCCAGCAGCTTACGGACCAGCGGGGGGGCTGGTATAGATACGCAGTATTTT	NA	TRBD2	TRBV7-9	TRBJ2-3
CSAGGAGGNKETQYF	TGCAGTGCTGGGGGAGCGGGGGGGAATAAAGAGACCCAGTACTTC	once	TRBD2	TRBV20-1	TRBJ2-5
CASTFEEDTEAFF	TGTGCCAGCACCTTCGAGGAAGACACTGAAGCTTTCTTT	few	NA	TRBV6-9	TRBJ1-1
CSVERSRGETQYF	TGCAGCGTTGAAAGGTCGAGGGGGGAGACCCAGTACTTC	NA	NA	TRBV29-1	TRBJ2-5
CASSLGQGVWETQYF	TGTGCCAGCAGCCTGGGACAGGGAGTCTGGGAGACCCAGTACTTC	few	TRBD1	TRBV7-9	TRBJ2-5
CASSPRTGRNYGYTF	TGTGCCAGCAGTCCCCGGACAGGGAGGAACTATGGCTACACCTTC	NA	TRBD1	TRBV25-1	TRBJ1-2
CASSLSGGPYNEQFF	TGCGCCAGCAGCTTGTCAGGGGGCCCCTACAATGAGCAGTTCTTC	NA	TRBD1	TRBV5-1	TRBJ2-1
CAISESSRGLAKNIQYF	TGTGCCATCAGTGAGTCTTCTAGAGGGCTAGCCAAAAACATTCAGTACTTC	few	NA	TRBV10-3	TRBJ2-4